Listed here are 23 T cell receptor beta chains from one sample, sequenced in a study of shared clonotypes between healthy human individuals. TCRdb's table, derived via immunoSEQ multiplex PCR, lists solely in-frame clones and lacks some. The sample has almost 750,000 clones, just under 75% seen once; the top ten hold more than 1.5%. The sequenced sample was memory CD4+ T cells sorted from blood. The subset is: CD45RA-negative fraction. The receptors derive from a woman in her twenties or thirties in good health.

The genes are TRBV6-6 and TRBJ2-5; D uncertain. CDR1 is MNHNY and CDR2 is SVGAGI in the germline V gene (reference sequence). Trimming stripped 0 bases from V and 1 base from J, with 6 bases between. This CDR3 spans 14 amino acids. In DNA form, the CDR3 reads TGTGCCAGCAGTTACTCGGGCTTCCAAGAGACCCAGTACTTC. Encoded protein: CASSYSGFQETQYF.

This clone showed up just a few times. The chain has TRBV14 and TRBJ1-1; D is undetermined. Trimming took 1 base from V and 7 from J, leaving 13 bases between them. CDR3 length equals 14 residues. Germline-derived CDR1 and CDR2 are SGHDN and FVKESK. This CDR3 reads CASSQVLGLGEAFF. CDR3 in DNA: TGTGCCAGCAGCCAAGTCTTAGGGCTGGGTGAAGCTTTCTTT. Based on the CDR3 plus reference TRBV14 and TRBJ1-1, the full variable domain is EAGVTQFPSHSVIEKGQTVTLRCDPISGHDNLYWYRRVMGKEIKFLLHFVKESKQDESGMPNNRFLAERTGGTYSTLKVQPAELEDSGVYFCASSQVLGLGEAFFGQGTRLTVV.

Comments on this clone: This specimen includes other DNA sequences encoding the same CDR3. The CDR3 loop reads CASSPDRSGNTIYF. The CDR3 DNA reads TGTGCCAGCTCACCGGACAGGTCGGGAAACACCATATATTTT. The rearrangement links TRBV18 to TRBJ1-3, with 7 bases identical to TRBD1. The V gene end was trimmed by 3 bases and the J gene end by 4 bases; junction bases not matched to a gene: 3. The CDR3 extends over 14 amino acids. The germline CDR1 and CDR2 sequences are KGHSH and LQKENI. The full variable domain, in which reference TRBV18 and TRBJ1-3 provide the parts outside the CDR3, is NAGVMQNPRHLVRRRGQEARLRCSPMKGHSHVYWYRQLPEEGLKFMVYLQKENIIDESGMPKERFSAEFPKEGPSILRIQQVVRGDSAAYFCASSPDRSGNTIYFGEGSWLTVV.

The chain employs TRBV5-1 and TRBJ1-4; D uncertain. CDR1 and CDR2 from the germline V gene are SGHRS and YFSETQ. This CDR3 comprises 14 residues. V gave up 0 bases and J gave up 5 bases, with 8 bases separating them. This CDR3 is CASSLGLTNEKLFF. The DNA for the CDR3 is TGCGCCAGCAGCTTGGGACTGACAAATGAAAAACTGTTTTTT.

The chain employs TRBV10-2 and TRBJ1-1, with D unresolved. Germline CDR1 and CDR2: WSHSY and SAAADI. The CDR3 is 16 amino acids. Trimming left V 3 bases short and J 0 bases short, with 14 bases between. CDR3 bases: TGCGCCAGCAGTGACCTCGGGAAGGGATTGAACACTGAAGCTTTCTTT. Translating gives CASSDLGKGLNTEAFF.

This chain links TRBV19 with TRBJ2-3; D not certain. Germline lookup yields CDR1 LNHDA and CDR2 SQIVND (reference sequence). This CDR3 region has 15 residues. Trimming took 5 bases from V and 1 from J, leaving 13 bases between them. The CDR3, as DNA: TGTGCCAGTAGTCCTATGCGGATCCGCACAGATACGCAGTATTTT. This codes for CASSPMRIRTDTQYF.

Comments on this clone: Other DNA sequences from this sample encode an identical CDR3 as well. The CDR3 DNA follows: TGCGCCAGCAGCTTGGCCGACGACTATGGCTACACCTTC. It is translated as CASSLADDYGYTF. This chain joins TRBV5-1 and TRBJ1-2; D ambiguous. CDR3 size: 13 residues. V lost 0 bases and J lost 3, with 6 bases in between. Germline CDR1 SGHRS, CDR2 YFSETQ.

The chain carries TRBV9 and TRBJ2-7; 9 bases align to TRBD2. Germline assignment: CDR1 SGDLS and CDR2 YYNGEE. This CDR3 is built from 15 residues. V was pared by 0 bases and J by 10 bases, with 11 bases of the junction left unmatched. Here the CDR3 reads CASSVGISGSRKQYF. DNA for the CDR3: TGTGCCAGCAGCGTAGGTATTAGCGGGAGTAGGAAACAGTACTTC.

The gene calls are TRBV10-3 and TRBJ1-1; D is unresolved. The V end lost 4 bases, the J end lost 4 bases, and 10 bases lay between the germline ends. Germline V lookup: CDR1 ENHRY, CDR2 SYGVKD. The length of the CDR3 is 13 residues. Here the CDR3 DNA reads TGTGCCATCAGTGCGCTTACCAGCACTGAAGCTTTCTTT. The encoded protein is CAISALTSTEAFF.

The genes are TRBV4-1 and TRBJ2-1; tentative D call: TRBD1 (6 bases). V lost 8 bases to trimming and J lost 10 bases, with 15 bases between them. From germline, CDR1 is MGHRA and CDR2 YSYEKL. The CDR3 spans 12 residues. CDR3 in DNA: TGCGCCAGCTCCGCTTGGACAGCCGAGCAGTTCTTC. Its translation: CASSAWTAEQFF.

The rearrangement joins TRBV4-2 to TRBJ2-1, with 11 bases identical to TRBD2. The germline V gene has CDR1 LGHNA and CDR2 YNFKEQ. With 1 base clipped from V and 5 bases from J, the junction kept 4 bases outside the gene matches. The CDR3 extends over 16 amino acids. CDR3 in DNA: TGTGCCAGCAGCCAAGGACTAGCGGGATTACACAATGAGCAGTTCTTC. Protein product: CASSQGLAGLHNEQFF.

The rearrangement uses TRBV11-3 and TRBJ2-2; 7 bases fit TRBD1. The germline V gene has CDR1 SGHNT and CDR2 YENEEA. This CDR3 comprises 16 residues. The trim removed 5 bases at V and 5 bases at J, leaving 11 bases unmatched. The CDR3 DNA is TGTGCCAGCAGCGATCATCGGGACAGACTAACCGGGGAGCTGTTTTTT. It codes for CASSDHRDRLTGELFF.

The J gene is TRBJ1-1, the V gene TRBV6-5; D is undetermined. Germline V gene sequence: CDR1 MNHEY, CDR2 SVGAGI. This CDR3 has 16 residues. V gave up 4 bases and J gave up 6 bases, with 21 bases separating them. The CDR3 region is CASSWWVDNVLAEAFF. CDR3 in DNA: TGTGCCAGCAGTTGGTGGGTTGATAATGTCCTCGCTGAAGCTTTCTTT.

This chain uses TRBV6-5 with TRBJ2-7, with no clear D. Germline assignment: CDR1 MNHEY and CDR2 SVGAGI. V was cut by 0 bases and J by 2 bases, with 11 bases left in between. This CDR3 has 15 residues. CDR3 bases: TGTGCCAGCAGTTACTCCGACAATTCGGCCTACGAGCAGTACTTC. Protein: CASSYSDNSAYEQYF.

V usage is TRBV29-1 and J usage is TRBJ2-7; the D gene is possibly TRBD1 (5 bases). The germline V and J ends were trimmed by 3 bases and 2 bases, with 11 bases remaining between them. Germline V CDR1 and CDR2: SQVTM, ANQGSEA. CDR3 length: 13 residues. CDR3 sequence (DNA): TGCAGCGTTGAGTGGCCAGGGACCTACGAGCAGTACTTC. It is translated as CSVEWPGTYEQYF.

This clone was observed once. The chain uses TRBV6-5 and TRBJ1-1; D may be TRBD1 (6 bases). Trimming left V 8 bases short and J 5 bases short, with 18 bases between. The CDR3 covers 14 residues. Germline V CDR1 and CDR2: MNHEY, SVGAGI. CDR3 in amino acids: CASHRTVRGTEAFF. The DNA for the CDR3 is TGTGCCAGCCACCGGACAGTCCGAGGAACTGAAGCTTTCTTT.

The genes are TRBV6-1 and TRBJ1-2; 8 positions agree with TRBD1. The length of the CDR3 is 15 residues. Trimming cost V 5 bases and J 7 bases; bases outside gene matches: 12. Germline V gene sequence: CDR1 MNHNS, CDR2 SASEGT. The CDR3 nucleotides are TGTGCCAGCAGTTTATGGAGGACAGGGTCGGGTGGCTACACCTTC. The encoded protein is CASSLWRTGSGGYTF.

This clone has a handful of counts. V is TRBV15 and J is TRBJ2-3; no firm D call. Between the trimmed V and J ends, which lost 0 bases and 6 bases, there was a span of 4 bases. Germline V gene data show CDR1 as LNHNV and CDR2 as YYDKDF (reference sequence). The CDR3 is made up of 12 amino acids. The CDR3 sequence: CATSRDLDTQYF. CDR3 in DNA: TGTGCCACCAGCAGAGATCTGGATACGCAGTATTTT.

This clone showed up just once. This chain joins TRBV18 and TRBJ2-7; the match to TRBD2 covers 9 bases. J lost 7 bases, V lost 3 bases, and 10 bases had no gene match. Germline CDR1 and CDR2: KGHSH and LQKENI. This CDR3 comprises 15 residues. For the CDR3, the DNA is TGTGCCAGCTCACCGAGGACTAGCGTTTCCTCGGAGCAGTACTTC. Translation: CASSPRTSVSSEQYF.

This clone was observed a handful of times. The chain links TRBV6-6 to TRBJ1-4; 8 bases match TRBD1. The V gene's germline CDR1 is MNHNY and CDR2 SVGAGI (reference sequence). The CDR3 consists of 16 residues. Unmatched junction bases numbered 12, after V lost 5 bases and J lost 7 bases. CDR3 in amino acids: CASSKILQGGSEKLFF. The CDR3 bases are TGTGCCAGCAGTAAGATATTACAGGGGGGCTCTGAAAAACTGTTTTTT.

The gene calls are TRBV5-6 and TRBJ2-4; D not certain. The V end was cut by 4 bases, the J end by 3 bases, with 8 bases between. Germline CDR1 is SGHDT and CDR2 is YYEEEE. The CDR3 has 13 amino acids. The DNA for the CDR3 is TGTGCCAGCAGCCGGCCTGACAAAAACATTCAGTACTTC. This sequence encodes CASSRPDKNIQYF. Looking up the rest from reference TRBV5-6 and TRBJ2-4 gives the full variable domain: DAGVTQSPTHLIKTRGQQVTLRCSPKSGHDTVSWYQQALGQGPQFIFQYYEEEERQRGNFPDRFSGHQFPNYSSELNVNALLLGDSALYLCASSRPDKNIQYFGAGTRLSVL.

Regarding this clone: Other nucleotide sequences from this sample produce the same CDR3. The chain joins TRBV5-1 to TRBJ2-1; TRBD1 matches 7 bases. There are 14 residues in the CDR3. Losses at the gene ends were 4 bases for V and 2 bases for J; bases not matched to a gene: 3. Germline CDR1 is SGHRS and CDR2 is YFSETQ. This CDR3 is CASSVQGPYNEQFF. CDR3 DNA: TGCGCCAGCAGCGTACAGGGGCCCTACAATGAGCAGTTCTTC.

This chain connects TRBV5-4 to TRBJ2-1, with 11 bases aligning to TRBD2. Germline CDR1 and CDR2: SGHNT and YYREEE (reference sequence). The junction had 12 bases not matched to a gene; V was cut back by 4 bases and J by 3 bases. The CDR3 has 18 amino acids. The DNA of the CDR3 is TGTGCCAGCAGCCTCAGGACTAGCGGGCTCTATCGCTACAATGAGCAGTTCTTC. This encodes CASSLRTSGLYRYNEQFF.